Listed below are T cell receptor beta chains from one sample, sequenced in a study of cytomegalovirus exposure and HLA in healthy donors. TCRdb's copy holds only in-frame clones and misses some; the assay was immunoSEQ multiplex PCR. The repertoire holds some 150,000 clones, with less than 90% as singletons. Sequencing used PBMCs. The source is a man between 18 and 29 years old in good health and CMV-seropositive. CDR3s include the opening cysteine and the closing phenylalanine or tryptophan. D genes are given only for firm matches. The size entry is marked missing in some rows and otherwise reads once, few, many or a size class.

v_call	clone_size	j_call	d_call	cdr3_nt	cdr3_aa
TRBV5-6	NA	TRBJ2-5	NA	TGTGCCAGCAGCTTGGCCTGGACGGGAGCCCAAGAGACCCAGTACTTC	CASSLAWTGAQETQYF
TRBV6-5	NA	TRBJ1-5	TRBD1	TGTGCCAGCAGGGGACAGGGCAATCAGCCCCAGCATTTT	CASRGQGNQPQHF
TRBV7-2	NA	TRBJ2-2	TRBD1	TGTGCCAGCAGCGCACAGGGGCACAACACCGGGGAGCTGTTTTTT	CASSAQGHNTGELFF
TRBV11-3	NA	TRBJ2-7	TRBD2	TGTGCCAGCAGCACCTACCGAGCGGGAGCTTCCTACGAGCAGTACTTC	CASSTYRAGASYEQYF
TRBV11-3	NA	TRBJ2-3	NA	TGTGCCAGCAGCTTAGGGTTGGGGGGGCCAAGGGATACGCAGTATTTT	CASSLGLGGPRDTQYF
TRBV5-1	NA	TRBJ1-6	TRBD1	TGCGCCAGCAGCTTGGGGGACAGCCCCAATTCACCCCTCCACTTT	CASSLGDSPNSPLHF
TRBV7-2	NA	TRBJ2-3	NA	TGTGCCAGCAGCTTACCGGGGGGCACAGATACGCAGTATTTT	CASSLPGGTDTQYF
TRBV7-9	NA	TRBJ2-5	TRBD2	TGTGCCAGCAGCCCAGGGACTAGCGGGGAACAAGAGACCCAGTACTTC	CASSPGTSGEQETQYF
TRBV7-9	NA	TRBJ1-5	TRBD1	TGTGCCAGCAGCCCAGGGACAGGGCTAGGCAATCAGCCCCAGCATTTT	CASSPGTGLGNQPQHF
TRBV7-2	once	TRBJ2-7	TRBD1	TGTGCCAGCAGCGCTTACAGGGGAACGTACGAGCAGTACTTC	CASSAYRGTYEQYF
TRBV7-6	NA	TRBJ2-5	TRBD2	TGTGCCAGCAGCCCAGCCCGAGCGGGGGGGACGGAGACCCAGTACTTC	CASSPARAGGTETQYF
TRBV7-2	NA	TRBJ1-2	TRBD1	TGTGCCAGCAGCCGGACCGTAACAGGGGGGGGAAATGGCTACACCTTC	CASSRTVTGGGNGYTF
TRBV5-1	NA	TRBJ2-3	TRBD2	TGCGCCAGCACCTCTAGCGGGGAGAACACAGATACGCAGTATTTT	CASTSSGENTDTQYF
TRBV5-5	NA	TRBJ2-7	TRBD2	TGTGCCAGCAGCTCCCCCGGGACTAGCGTAGGCGAGCAGTACTTC	CASSSPGTSVGEQYF
TRBV27	NA	TRBJ2-3	TRBD1	TGTGCCAGCAGTTCCGACAGGGGGCGCGCAGATACGCAGTATTTT	CASSSDRGRADTQYF
TRBV28	NA	TRBJ1-2	NA	TGTGCCAGCACCCAGGGATATGGCTACACCTTC	CASTQGYGYTF
TRBV7-2	once	TRBJ2-7	TRBD1	TGTGCCAGCAGCTTAGGGACAGGGGTGTACGAGCAGTACTTC	CASSLGTGVYEQYF
TRBV25-1	NA	TRBJ2-7	TRBD1	TGTGCCAGCAGTGAATCCGGGACAGGGGGTAGGTCGGAGTACTTC	CASSESGTGGRSEYF
TRBV7-2	NA	TRBJ2-2	NA	TGTGCCAGCAGCTTAAATGTGGCGGTGAACACCGGGGAGCTGTTTTTT	CASSLNVAVNTGELFF
TRBV7-2	NA	TRBJ2-7	NA	TGTGCCAGCAGCCCATCGGGTTTCTACGAGCAGTACTTC	CASSPSGFYEQYF
TRBV7-6	NA	TRBJ2-7	NA	TGTGCCAGCAGCTTAGAACAGGGTATGAAAGAGCAGTACTTC	CASSLEQGMKEQYF
TRBV5-4	NA	TRBJ2-1	TRBD2	TGTGCCTTGGGGGCTAGCGGGGTCTCCCGTAGCTCCTACAATGAGCAGTTCTTC	CALGASGVSRSSYNEQFF
TRBV9	NA	TRBJ2-1	TRBD2	TGTGCCAGCAGCGTGCTCGTAGCGGGGGGCAATGAGCAGTTCTTC	CASSVLVAGGNEQFF
TRBV4-3	NA	TRBJ2-5	NA	TGCGCCAGCAGCCAAGATCCTAGCTGGCCAGAGACCCAGTACTTC	CASSQDPSWPETQYF
TRBV7-3	NA	TRBJ2-7	NA	TGTGCCAGCAGCTTAAATCGGGGGACCACCTACGAGCAGTACTTC	CASSLNRGTTYEQYF
TRBV30	NA	TRBJ1-1	NA	TGTGCCTGGATAATGGGGGGGGCAGGGAGAAAAACTGAAGCTTTCTTT	CAWIMGGAGRKTEAFF
TRBV9	NA	TRBJ1-2	NA	TGTGCCAGCAGCCCTCCCGCGGGCCACTATGGCTACACCTTC	CASSPPAGHYGYTF
TRBV7-2	NA	TRBJ2-1	TRBD1	TGTGCCAGCAGCTTATTGGTCGTTCGGACAGGGAGAGACAATGAGCAGTTCTTC	CASSLLVVRTGRDNEQFF
TRBV18	NA	TRBJ2-3	NA	TGTGCCAGCTCAAAGACTTCTCGCACAGATACGCAGTATTTT	CASSKTSRTDTQYF
TRBV29-1	NA	TRBJ2-7	NA	TGCAGCGTTGAAGGCGGCTTCACCTACGAGCAGTACTTC	CSVEGGFTYEQYF
TRBV16	NA	TRBJ1-5	TRBD1	TGTGCCAGCAGCCACTCGACAGGGTATAGCAATCAGCCCCAGCATTTT	CASSHSTGYSNQPQHF
TRBV9	NA	TRBJ2-1	TRBD2	TGTGCCAGCAGCCTTCCCAGCGGGGGGGATGAGCAGTTCTTC	CASSLPSGGDEQFF
TRBV5-1	once	TRBJ2-1	NA	TGCGCCAGCAGCTTGCCCCCCCCGGTTAACTCCTACAATGAGCAGTTCTTC	CASSLPPPVNSYNEQFF
TRBV7-7	NA	TRBJ1-3	NA	TGTGCCAGCAGCCTGGACACCAACTCTGGAAACACCATATATTTT	CASSLDTNSGNTIYF
TRBV29-1	NA	TRBJ2-2	NA	TGCAGCGTGGGAGACACCGGGGAGCTGTTTTTT	CSVGDTGELFF
TRBV29-1	NA	TRBJ1-2	TRBD1	TGCAGCACAACCTCGACAGGGGGTGGTCGAAACTATGGCTACACCTTC	CSTTSTGGGRNYGYTF
TRBV9	NA	TRBJ2-5	TRBD1	TGTGCCAGCAGTCCGAACAGGGGGCGCGAAGAGACCCAGTACTTC	CASSPNRGREETQYF
TRBV6-6	NA	TRBJ1-1	NA	TGTGCCAGCAGCCATAGGGGCCTCGAGGCTTTCTTT	CASSHRGLEAFF
TRBV4-2	NA	TRBJ1-1	TRBD1	TGTGCCAGCAGCCGGGGCAAAGGGACAGGGGATACTGAAGCTTTCTTT	CASSRGKGTGDTEAFF
TRBV9	NA	TRBJ2-5	TRBD2	TGTGCCAGCAGCGTCGGCCACCTAGCGGGGGAAGAGACCCAGTACTTC	CASSVGHLAGEETQYF
TRBV29-1	NA	TRBJ2-7	NA	TGCAGCGTTGGGGGGGCTTGGGCGGGAGATGCAAACGAGCAGTACTTC	CSVGGAWAGDANEQYF
TRBV7-2	once	TRBJ2-7	TRBD2	TGTGCCAGCAGCAAGAAGAGCGGGGGCTCCTACGAGCAGTACTTC	CASSKKSGGSYEQYF
TRBV29-1	few	TRBJ1-2	NA	TGCAGCGTTGAAGGGGCAGGGCAACGGAATGGCTACACCTTC	CSVEGAGQRNGYTF
TRBV7-3	NA	TRBJ1-2	TRBD1	TGTGCCAGCAGCACGGGACAGTTATATGGCTACACCTTC	CASSTGQLYGYTF
TRBV13	NA	TRBJ1-3	NA	TGTGCCAGCAGCTGGGGCAGTGGAAACACCATATATTTT	CASSWGSGNTIYF
TRBV14	NA	TRBJ1-2	NA	TGTGCCAGCAGCCAACGCCCCGGGGGGGGCAACTATGGCTACACCTTC	CASSQRPGGGNYGYTF
TRBV29-1	NA	TRBJ1-1	NA	TGCAGCGTTGAACGGGTGAACACTGAAGCTTTCTTT	CSVERVNTEAFF
TRBV7-2	NA	TRBJ1-1	NA	TGTGCCAGCAGCCCCCAAGGGGCCAGGAACACTGAAGCTTTCTTT	CASSPQGARNTEAFF
TRBV27	NA	TRBJ1-2	NA	TGTGCCAGCAGTTTATTCGGGGGAGGAGTATATGGCTACACCTTC	CASSLFGGGVYGYTF
TRBV23-1	few	TRBJ1-2	TRBD1	TGCGCCAGCAGTCAACCCGCGACAGGGTGCTATGGCTACACCTTC	CASSQPATGCYGYTF
TRBV6-5	NA	TRBJ1-1	TRBD1	TGTGCCAGCAGTTACTATAGCGGTGGTAGGGGGCCTGAAGCTTTCTTT	CASSYYSGGRGPEAFF
TRBV18	NA	TRBJ1-1	TRBD1	TGTGCCAGCTCTCCGACAGGGACCGGGGCTTGGAACACTGAAGCTTTCTTT	CASSPTGTGAWNTEAFF
TRBV6-5	NA	TRBJ2-1	NA	TGTGCCAGCAGGCCCCTAGCGTTGAGCACGAATGAGCAGTTCTTC	CASRPLALSTNEQFF
TRBV6-5	NA	TRBJ1-5	NA	TGTGCCAGCAGTTCCGAGGGTTTCAGCAATCAGCCCCAGCATTTT	CASSSEGFSNQPQHF
TRBV30	NA	TRBJ2-7	TRBD2	TGTGCCTGGAGTACCGGGACTAGCGGAAACTACGAGCAGTACTTC	CAWSTGTSGNYEQYF
TRBV2	NA	TRBJ2-5	NA	TGTGCCGGCGGCCTCGGGGGGACACAAGAGACCCAGTACTTC	CAGGLGGTQETQYF
TRBV13	NA	TRBJ2-7	TRBD1	TGTGCCAGCAGCTTGGACAGGGGCTCCTACGAGCAGTACTTC	CASSLDRGSYEQYF
TRBV5-1	NA	TRBJ2-3	TRBD1	TGCGCCAGCAGCTTGGGACAGGGTGCAGATACGCAGTATTTT	CASSLGQGADTQYF
TRBV7-8	NA	TRBJ2-5	TRBD2	TGTGCCAGCAGCCCCCCGGCGGGGGGGATTGGCGAGACCCAGTACTTC	CASSPPAGGIGETQYF